This T cell receptor (beta chain) stems from a study of cytomegalovirus exposure and HLA in healthy donors. General observations from the study: Researchers reported in a later analysis that a missense DCLRE1C variant was tied to TCR beta V- and J-gene trimming.

The ends lost 4 bases at V and 3 bases at J; junction bases unmatched: 15. Germline CDR1 is SEHNR and CDR2 is FQNEAQ (reference sequence). The CDR3 spans 17 residues. This clone was counted once. What it binds is not known. 13 Jbeta primers and 60 Vbeta primers were used for the PCR. This table comes from immunoSEQ multiplex PCR, and its TCRdb copy is limited to in-frame clones, with some not included. The data contain roughly 200,000 clones, around 89% of them singletons. The chain has TRBV7-9 and TRBJ2-7; 7 positions match TRBD1. The source of this sequence is a woman between 18 and 29 years old in good health and CMV-seronegative. The source material was PBMCs. In DNA form, the CDR3 reads TGTGCCAGCAGCTCTTCCCCCGGGACAGATCCACACTACGAGCAGTACTTC. It specifies CASSSSPGTDPHYEQYF.